This note documents a single T cell receptor (beta chain) sequence. Germline values: CDR1 GTSNPN, CDR2 SVGIG (reference sequence). This CDR3 has 13 residues. Sequencing used immunoSEQ multiplex PCR; TCRdb keeps in-frame clones, though not all of them. Among some 100,000 clones, around 82% were seen once, and the ten largest hold around 7.2%. This record belongs to a study of blood T cell repertoires in COVID-19. The receptor's source is a man in his fifties with active or convalescent COVID-19. Sequenced sample: peripheral blood. The chain recombines TRBV30 with TRBJ1-3, with 8 nucleotides matching TRBD1. Here the CDR3 reads CAVDRGSGNTIYF. CDR3 coding DNA: TGTGCTGTCGACAGGGGATCTGGAAACACCATATATTTT.